This T cell receptor beta chain was observed in a study of blood T cell repertoires in COVID-19 (TCRdb year 2020). Broadly, across the study: Collaborator samples came from the United States, Italy and Spain and covered acute and convalescent phases of COVID-19. Sample metadata almost always included a de-identified subject ID, COVID-19 status, age in years and sex. Where available, HLA class I and class II types were taken from metadata supplied by the sample provider and were not determined by assay-based typing. The material from the prospective study consisted of cDNA or gDNA derived from T cells, B-cell-depleted T cells, or PBMCs. Subjects who had been exposed to COVID-19, were actively infected with it, or had recovered from it provided the deeply sampled blood TCRbeta repertoires that made up the dataset. Samples were obtained from the ongoing ImmuneRACE study (first 160 participants) and from roughly 1,300 subjects provided by 6 global collaborators. The repertoires were released in a freely available public database meant as a resource for research on the immune response to SARS-CoV-2. Overall study results and their limits: How much clinical and demographic metadata was included differed by source and by participant, and the metadata was provided uncurated.

Enrolling through a virtual design, the prospective study's participants ranged in age from roughly 18 to 89 years and lived across approximately 25 United States geographic areas. To assign participants to cohorts, the prospective study relied on clinical history that participants themselves reported in a screening survey and a study questionnaire. For ImmuneRACE Cohort 3, a participant was defined as recovered based on two consecutive negative NP/OP PCR tests, clearance by a healthcare professional, or resolution of symptoms. In the prospective study, mobile phlebotomists collected whole blood, serum and a nasopharyngeal or oropharyngeal swab from each participant. Additional blood draws and questionnaires over an approximately two-month period could optionally be provided by prospective study participants. Prospective study blood samples were shipped either frozen or at room temperature before DNA extraction.

On this clone itself: The target of this receptor is not known. Per-base quality was not reported, and no clone a single base away is much larger than it.

The CDR3 starts with the cysteine, ends with the phenylalanine, and has 16 residues. Only the CDR3 region is kept as DNA, spanning 48 bases read in frame from base 1. As encoded in the germline V gene (reference sequence), CDR1 is LGHDT while CDR2 is YNNKEL. Germline trimming amounts to 7 bases on V and 3 bases on J, with 10 as the count of junction bases outside the gene matches. The immunoSEQ Assay, a bias-controlled multiplex PCR, was used to amplify TCRbeta CDR3 regions from genomic DNA. Per the authors' processing: Within the assay, amplification of reference gene primers was used to estimate how many nucleated cells each sample contained. Sequence reads were collapsed and filtered to measure the absolute abundance of every unique TCRbeta CDR3 rearrangement. For each sample, productive Simpson clonality was calculated by taking the square root of Simpson's diversity index across productive rearrangements. Not all clones reach the TCRdb copy of this immuneACCESS table, which keeps in-frame sequences only. Checked studies attribute under half of the gap to unresolved V genes and leave the rest unexplained. V, J and clone size derive from that table, while D and trimming were established from the DNA sequence. The sample profile shows 300,000 or so clones; roughly 87% of them were found once. Approximately 0.99% of the sample rests with the top ten.

This sequence uses TRBV3-1 (or the pseudogene TRBV3-2) and TRBJ2-1, with 9 bases matching TRBD2. This receptor was taken from a woman between 25 and 40 years old who had recovered from COVID-19. Sequenced material: PBMCs or T cells enriched from blood (not recorded which). In nucleotides, the sequence is TGTGCCAGCACCTCCCAAGCGGGGGGAATCTACAATGAGCAGTTCTTC. This translates into CASTSQAGGIYNEQFF.